These 23 T cell receptor beta chains came from one sample sequenced in a study of blood T cell repertoires in COVID-19. The assay was immunoSEQ multiplex PCR, and TCRdb's table has in-frame clones only and misses some. The sample records over 250,000 clones, about 88% being singletons. Sequenced: peripheral blood. These TCRs come from a man aged 60 to 75 who had recovered from COVID-19.

The chain carries TRBV5-4 and TRBJ1-4; D is unclear. This CDR3 comprises 14 residues. V dropped 0 bases and J dropped 6 bases, with 9 bases sitting between them. The germline V gene has CDR1 SGHNT and CDR2 YYREEE (reference sequence). The CDR3, as DNA: TGTGCCAGCAGCTTGGAGAGAAGAGATGAAAAACTGTTTTTT. Amino acids: CASSLERRDEKLFF.

The chain has TRBV5-6 and TRBJ2-2, with 7 bases fitting TRBD2. The CDR3 is made up of 14 amino acids. The J segment lost 4 bases and the V segment lost 3 bases, leaving 3 bases of the junction unmatched. Per the germline V gene, CDR1 is SGHDT and CDR2 is YYEEEE. The CDR3 reads CASSSLAGTGELFF. The CDR3 coding sequence is TGTGCCAGCAGCTCATTAGCGGGCACCGGGGAGCTGTTTTTT.

The chain employs TRBV7-3 and TRBJ2-3; D possibly corresponds to TRBD1 (5 bases). Trimming removed 2 bases from V and 2 bases from J, with 14 bases in between. From germline, CDR1 is SGHTA and CDR2 FQGTGA. The CDR3 spans 16 residues. The CDR3 region has the DNA TGTGCCAGCAGCTTATGGGCCTCAGGGTTCACAGATACGCAGTATTTT. Residues: CASSLWASGFTDTQYF.

The chain links TRBV4-1 to TRBJ2-2, with 9 nucleotides matching TRBD1. V was clipped by 3 bases and J by 4 bases; unmatched bases: 6. The CDR3 extends over 16 amino acids. Germline V gene data show CDR1 as MGHRA and CDR2 as YSYEKL. This chain's CDR3 is CASSQSRQGGTGELFF. In nucleotides, the CDR3 is TGCGCCAGCAGCCAGTCCCGACAGGGGGGCACCGGGGAGCTGTTTTTT.

The rearrangement joins TRBV18 to TRBJ1-5; D perhaps matches TRBD1 (5 bases). The V end lost 4 bases, the J end lost 2 bases, and 24 bases lay between the germline ends. This CDR3 contains 19 residues. Germline CDR1 KGHSH, CDR2 LQKENI. The CDR3 DNA is TGTGCCAGCTCACTTTTAAACTCCATCCAGGGTGATGGCAATCAGCCCCAGCATTTT. It encodes CASSLLNSIQGDGNQPQHF. The variable domain in full, completed from reference TRBV18 and TRBJ1-5, reads NAGVMQNPRHLVRRRGQEARLRCSPMKGHSHVYWYRQLPEEGLKFMVYLQKENIIDESGMPKERFSAEFPKEGPSILRIQQVVRGDSAAYFCASSLLNSIQGDGNQPQHFGDGTRLSIL.

The V gene is TRBV5-8, the J gene TRBJ2-6; a possible D gene is TRBD1 (6 bases). Germline CDR1 SGHTS, CDR2 YDEGEE. There are 15 residues in the CDR3. The ends were cut back, 7 bases at V and 1 base at J, with 12 bases in the middle. The CDR3 is CASHLQGSGANVLTF. CDR3 nucleotide sequence: TGTGCCAGCCATCTACAGGGATCTGGGGCCAACGTCCTGACTTTC.

This chain uses TRBV6-2 or TRBV6-3 with TRBJ1-1; D is ambiguous. V was pared by 1 base and J by 3 bases, with 6 bases between. This CDR3 spans 13 amino acids. Germline lookup yields CDR1 MNHEY and CDR2 SVGEGT. CDR3 protein: CASSYFLYTEAFF. CDR3 nucleotides: TGTGCCAGCAGTTACTTTCTGTACACTGAAGCTTTCTTT.

The chain carries TRBV11-1 and TRBJ2-1, with 9 bases fitting TRBD1. The V gene's germline CDR1 is SGHAT and CDR2 FQDESV (reference sequence). This CDR3 is built from 15 residues. Trimming cost V 5 bases and J 5 bases; bases outside gene matches: 7. The CDR3 here is CASSELGQGHNEQFF. The CDR3 coding sequence is TGTGCCAGCAGCGAACTGGGACAGGGCCACAATGAGCAGTTCTTC.

CDR3 region: CASSLTGRLNTEAFF. For the CDR3, the DNA is TGCGCCAGCAGCTTGACCGGCAGGTTGAACACTGAAGCTTTCTTT. J is TRBJ1-1 and V is TRBV5-1; D not resolved. V was cut by 1 base and J by 0 bases, with 10 bases left in between. CDR3 length equals 15 residues. Germline V gene lookup returns CDR1 SGHRS and CDR2 YFSETQ.

The rearrangement uses TRBV5-3 and TRBJ2-5, with a tentative D call TRBD1 (6 bases). TRBV5-3 is marked as an open reading frame, function uncertain. The ends were cut back, 0 bases at V and 4 bases at J, with 16 bases in the middle. This CDR3 has 16 residues. Written as DNA, the CDR3 is TGTGCCAGAAGCTTGGAGTGGGGGCCCCAGGGAGAGACCCAGTACTTC. Translation gives CARSLEWGPQGETQYF.

This clone was found once. The rearrangement joins TRBV15 to TRBJ2-5; D gene uncertain. This CDR3 region has 14 residues. V was pared by 1 base and J by 2 bases, with 8 bases between. Germline CDR1 reads LNHNV; CDR2 reads YYDKDF (reference sequence). CDR3: CATSRVPRQETQYF. Written as DNA, the CDR3 is TGTGCCACCAGCAGAGTTCCCCGTCAAGAGACCCAGTACTTC.

The gene calls are TRBV18 and TRBJ1-5, with 7 nucleotides matching TRBD1. CDR1 is KGHSH, CDR2 LQKENI, per germline. The V and J ends lost 1 base and 2 bases, in that order; junction bases with no gene match: 5. This CDR3 region has 16 residues. Here the CDR3 DNA reads TGTGCCAGCTCACCACAGGGGGCCGGGGGCAATCAGCCCCAGCATTTT. Amino acid sequence: CASSPQGAGGNQPQHF.

This clone was detected only a few times. The chain employs TRBV19 and TRBJ1-5, with D tentatively TRBD1 (6 bases). In germline, CDR1 is LNHDA, CDR2 SQIVND (reference sequence). V was pared by 3 bases and J by 2 bases, with 14 bases between. The CDR3 has 16 amino acids. CDR3 in amino acids: CASSMGGQGGNQPQHF. The CDR3 DNA reads TGTGCCAGTAGTATGGGGGGGCAGGGTGGCAATCAGCCCCAGCATTTT. Drawing the rest from reference TRBV19 and TRBJ1-5, the complete variable domain is DGGITQSPKYLFRKEGQNVTLSCEQNLNHDAMYWYRQDPGQGLRLIYYSQIVNDFQKGDIAEGYSVSREKKESFPLTVTSAQKNPTAFYLCASSMGGQGGNQPQHFGDGTRLSIL.

The rearrangement joins TRBV6-6 to TRBJ2-7, with TRBD2 matching 7 bases. This CDR3 has 16 residues. The V gene end was trimmed by 6 bases and the J gene end by 0 bases; junction bases not matched to a gene: 11. From germline, CDR1 is MNHNY and CDR2 SVGAGI (reference sequence). The CDR3 region has the DNA TGTGCCAGCAGATTGGAGGGCGGGGGTCCCTCCTACGAGCAGTACTTC. As protein: CASRLEGGGPSYEQYF.

This clone occurred a few times. The rearrangement links TRBV7-2 to TRBJ1-5; 8 positions agree with TRBD1. The CDR3 spans 14 residues. Per the germline V gene, CDR1 is SGHTA and CDR2 is FQGNSA. The junction had 4 bases not matched to a gene; V was cut back by 6 bases and J by 3 bases. CDR3 loop: CASSGQGSNQPQHF. The CDR3 DNA is TGTGCCAGCAGTGGACAGGGATCCAATCAGCCCCAGCATTTT.

The chain carries TRBV5-1 and TRBJ1-1; 10 positions agree with TRBD1. The V gene end was trimmed by 0 bases and the J gene end by 10 bases; junction bases not matched to a gene: 12. The CDR3 is 16 residues long. Germline CDR1 SGHRS, CDR2 YFSETQ. CDR3 nucleotide sequence: TGCGCCAGCAGCTTGGGCGTTTTGGGGACAGGGGTGGTAGCTTTCTTT. Translated: CASSLGVLGTGVVAFF.

The rearrangement joins TRBV18 to TRBJ1-2; D possibly corresponds to TRBD1 (5 bases). The CDR3 is 15 residues long. CDR1 and CDR2 (germline): KGHSH, LQKENI. V lost 3 bases, J lost 6 bases, and 17 bases lay in between. CDR3 residues: CASSPSQVLGNGYTF. CDR3 coding DNA: TGTGCCAGCTCACCTTCACAGGTTTTGGGGAATGGCTACACCTTC. The whole variable domain, remainder taken from reference TRBV18 and TRBJ1-2, is NAGVMQNPRHLVRRRGQEARLRCSPMKGHSHVYWYRQLPEEGLKFMVYLQKENIIDESGMPKERFSAEFPKEGPSILRIQQVVRGDSAAYFCASSPSQVLGNGYTFGSGTRLTVV.

This clone showed up just a few times. The CDR3 coding sequence is TGTGCCAGCAGCTTGGTGGACAGCTACAATGAGCAGTTCTTC. This encodes CASSLVDSYNEQFF. The chain uses TRBV5-4 and TRBJ2-1, with a weak D call TRBD1 (6 bases). The ends were cut back, 0 bases at V and 3 bases at J, with 7 bases in the middle. The germline V gene has CDR1 SGHNT and CDR2 YYREEE (reference sequence). This CDR3 is built from 14 residues.

This sequence joins TRBV5-1 and TRBJ1-1; perhaps TRBD1 as D (6 bases). CDR1 is SGHRS, CDR2 YFSETQ, per germline. There are 15 residues in the CDR3. V was clipped by 0 bases and J by 4 bases, with 13 bases between them. The CDR3 spells CASSLAGGAATEAFF. In DNA form, the CDR3 reads TGCGCCAGCAGCTTGGCCGGGGGGGCGGCCACTGAAGCTTTCTTT. Full variable domain (outside the CDR3, taken from reference TRBV5-1 and TRBJ1-1): KAGVTQTPRYLIKTRGQQVTLSCSPISGHRSVSWYQQTPGQGLQFLFEYFSETQRNKGNFPGRFSGRQFSNSRSEMNVSTLELGDSALYLCASSLAGGAATEAFFGQGTRLTVV.

V is TRBV6-6 and J is TRBJ1-1; D call uncertain. The V and J ends lost 6 bases and 1 base respectively, with 9 bases between them. This CDR3 is 13 amino acids long. Germline V gene data show CDR1 as MNHNY and CDR2 as SVGAGI (reference sequence). For the CDR3, the DNA is TGTGCCAGCAGCCTCGACTGGAACACTGAAGCTTTCTTT. As protein: CASSLDWNTEAFF.

The rearrangement joins TRBV6-5 to TRBJ1-1; TRBD1 might be the D (6 bases). CDR3 length: 13 amino acids. From germline, CDR1 is MNHEY and CDR2 SVGAGI. Trimming removed 7 bases at V and 5 bases at J, with 14 bases between. The CDR3: CASNEGGRTEAFF. The CDR3 DNA reads TGTGCCAGCAACGAAGGGGGACGGACTGAAGCTTTCTTT.

The chain recombines TRBV5-1 with TRBJ1-1; a weak D match, TRBD1 (6 bases). Germline CDR1 reads SGHRS; CDR2 reads YFSETQ. V dropped 0 bases and J dropped 1 base, with 13 bases sitting between them. The CDR3 totals 16 residues. CDR3 loop: CASSLALGQSNTEAFF. CDR3 nucleotide sequence: TGCGCCAGCAGCTTGGCCCTAGGACAGTCGAACACTGAAGCTTTCTTT.

In its sample, this clone was seen once. The chain has TRBV10-2 and TRBJ1-2; D might be TRBD1 (6 bases). The CDR3 has 14 amino acids. The V gene lost 4 bases and the J gene lost 6 bases, with 15 bases spanning the gap. Germline CDR1 reads WSHSY; CDR2 reads SAAADI. The CDR3 is CASSVTGKKDGYTF. Here the CDR3 DNA reads TGCGCCAGCAGTGTAACAGGGAAAAAAGATGGCTACACCTTC.